This T cell receptor (beta chain) was sequenced for a study of T cell repertoires in cytomegalovirus infection. From the reads, TCRdb called clonotypes with MiXCR, one entry per CDR3 protein. This table has hundreds of thousands of distinct CDR3 sequences, around 35% appearing once. The germline CDR1 and CDR2 sequences are DFQATT and SNEGSKA (reference sequence). This CDR3 spans 17 amino acids. Trimming took 0 bases from V and 2 from J; bases not matched to a gene: 6. Notes on this clonotype: Its antigen is still unknown.

This chain links TRBV20-1 with TRBJ2-1; 11 bases are shared with TRBD2. The sequenced sample was cultured PBMCs, obtained from culture after CMV antigen stimulation. The source is a human donor in good health (CMV status not recorded). Some clones in this sample may be carry-over from other donors' samples. Here the CDR3 DNA reads TGCAGTGCTAGAGATTCTAGCGGGGGGCCAACCTACAATGAGCAGTTCTTC. Residues: CSARDSSGGPTYNEQFF.